This TCR beta chain comes out of a study of blood T cell repertoires in COVID-19. Study background: The cDNA or gDNA used as material had been derived from T cells, B-cell-depleted T cells, or PBMCs.

Germline V gene lookup returns CDR1 SGHTA and CDR2 FQGTGA. This CDR3 comprises 15 residues. The J segment lost 1 base and the V segment lost 5 bases, leaving 4 bases of the junction unmatched. This clone appeared once. Sequencing used immunoSEQ multiplex PCR; TCRdb keeps in-frame clones, though not all of them. The sample carries about 53,000 clones, approximately 80% recorded once. Source material: peripheral blood. The sequence came from a human donor in a cohort sampled during active COVID-19. The chain carries TRBV7-3 and TRBJ2-5; 10 bases map to TRBD2. The CDR3 loop is CASSRTSGFQETQYF. The CDR3 DNA follows: TGTGCCAGCAGCCGGACTAGCGGCTTCCAAGAGACCCAGTACTTC.